The 25 T cell receptor beta chains given below trace back to one sample, sequenced in a study of blood T cell repertoires in COVID-19. Method: immunoSEQ multiplex PCR; TCRdb's copy keeps in-frame clones and lacks some. The data contain 90,000 to 120,000 clones, roughly 82% of them singletons. The sample was peripheral blood. Receptor source: a man between 60 and 70 years old with acute or convalescent COVID-19.

The genes are TRBV9 and TRBJ1-2; no clear D. Trimming removed 4 bases from V and 5 bases from J, with 9 bases in between. The CDR3 contains 12 residues. From germline, CDR1 is SGDLS and CDR2 YYNGEE. Here the CDR3 reads CASSPRGYGYTF. The CDR3 DNA is TGTGCCAGCAGCCCACGGGGATATGGCTACACCTTC.

This clone was seen just once. The rearrangement links TRBV7-9 to TRBJ2-2; 11 bases line up with TRBD2. The length of the CDR3 is 16 residues. Germline assignment: CDR1 SEHNR and CDR2 FQNEAQ (reference sequence). J was trimmed by 5 bases and V by 3 bases; bases with no gene match: 5. This chain's CDR3 is CASSFGRLAGTGELFF. The DNA of the CDR3 is TGTGCCAGCAGCTTCGGCCGACTAGCGGGAACCGGGGAGCTGTTTTTT.

This clone was detected only a few times. The genes are TRBV4-1 and TRBJ1-2, with 7 bases aligning to TRBD1. The germline gives CDR1 MGHRA, CDR2 YSYEKL. The CDR3 is 15 residues long. The trim removed 3 bases at V and 8 bases at J, leaving 12 bases unmatched. The CDR3 here is CASSHYGQDLYGYTF. The CDR3 DNA is TGCGCCAGCAGCCATTATGGACAGGACCTGTACGGCTACACCTTC.

This chain joins TRBV12-3 or TRBV12-4 and TRBJ1-6; no firm D call. Trimming took off 4 bases at V and 14 bases at J, with 9 bases between the two ends. This CDR3 is built from 11 residues. The CDR3 nucleotides are TGTGCCAGCAGTTCTATGCGGACCCTCCACTTT. It yields the protein CASSSMRTLHF.

This clone came up a few times. CDR3 DNA: TGCGCCAGCAGCTTCTCATCGGGGGACACTGAAGCTTTCTTT. Its translation is CASSFSSGDTEAFF. The rearrangement links TRBV5-1 to TRBJ1-1, with D perhaps matching TRBD1 (5 bases). CDR1 and CDR2 from the germline V gene are SGHRS and YFSETQ. V was clipped by 2 bases and J by 3 bases, with 11 bases between them. The CDR3 loop spans 14 amino acids.

This clone was seen once. The genes are TRBV10-3 and TRBJ1-4, with D maybe TRBD1 (5 bases). Germline lookup yields CDR1 ENHRY and CDR2 SYGVKD. With 6 bases removed from V and 8 bases from J, the gap between germline ends came to 13 bases. The length of the CDR3 is 13 residues. CDR3 region: CAIRGHREEKLFF. The CDR3 region has the DNA TGTGCCATCAGAGGACATAGGGAAGAAAAACTGTTTTTT.

This chain uses TRBV19 with TRBJ1-5, with D possibly being TRBD1 (5 bases). CDR3 size: 15 residues. Germline V lookup: CDR1 LNHDA, CDR2 SQIVND (reference sequence). The V end was cut by 6 bases, the J end by 2 bases, with 14 bases between. The chain's CDR3 is CASRPLEGGNQPQHF. The DNA for the CDR3 is TGTGCCAGTAGACCACTGGAAGGGGGCAATCAGCCCCAGCATTTT.

The rearrangement uses TRBV6-1 and TRBJ1-5; D not certain. Germline CDR1 and CDR2: MNHNS and SASEGT. This CDR3 is 14 amino acids long. The V gene lost 1 base and the J gene lost 4 bases, with 8 bases spanning the gap. CDR3 DNA: TGTGCCAGCAGTGAAGTCGGGGTAAATCAGCCCCAGCATTTT. As protein: CASSEVGVNQPQHF.

This clone was seen a handful of times. The chain is built from TRBV10-2 and TRBJ1-2; D remains ambiguous. The CDR3 sequence is 13 residues long. The germline V gene encodes CDR1 WSHSY and CDR2 SAAADI. With 5 bases removed from V and 7 bases from J, the gap between germline ends came to 14 bases. The CDR3 region is CASSPQEVSGYTF. The DNA for the CDR3 is TGCGCCAGCAGTCCCCAGGAGGTCTCTGGCTACACCTTC.

CDR3 protein: CASSRGSGQPQHF. Here the CDR3 DNA reads TGTGCCAGCAGCCGCGGCAGTGGTCAGCCCCAGCATTTT. The chain employs TRBV3-1 (or the pseudogene TRBV3-2) and TRBJ1-5; D ambiguous. The CDR3 covers 13 residues. Trimming left V 4 bases short and J 6 bases short, with 10 bases between. Germline-derived CDR1 and CDR2 are LGHDT and YNNKEL (reference sequence).

The chain uses TRBV14 and TRBJ2-1; no reliable D call. The V end was cut by 1 base, the J end by 0 bases, with 10 bases between. The CDR3 runs 16 residues. In germline, CDR1 is SGHDN, CDR2 FVKESK. The DNA of the CDR3 is TGTGCCAGCAGCCAAGGGGCCATGAGCTCCTACAATGAGCAGTTCTTC. This translates into CASSQGAMSSYNEQFF.

This clone was seen a few times. The V gene is TRBV6-5, the J gene TRBJ1-2; D gene ambiguous. Germline V gene data show CDR1 as MNHEY and CDR2 as SVGAGI. This CDR3 region has 15 residues. With 1 base removed from V and 4 bases from J, the gap between germline ends came to 13 bases. CDR3 loop: CASSYLSSSPYGYTF. As DNA, the CDR3 is TGTGCCAGCAGTTACTTATCTAGTTCTCCCTATGGCTACACCTTC.

The J gene is TRBJ1-5, the V gene TRBV10-3; D call uncertain. This CDR3 spans 15 amino acids. V was trimmed by 0 bases and J by 6 bases, leaving 12 bases between them. Germline V gene lookup returns CDR1 ENHRY and CDR2 SYGVKD. DNA for the CDR3: TGTGCCATCAGTGAGTCCGGTTTCGGTAGTCAGCCCCAGCATTTT. The encoded protein is CAISESGFGSQPQHF.

The genes are TRBV29-1 and TRBJ1-1; TRBD1 might be the D (6 bases). This CDR3 region has 14 residues. The germline V and J ends were trimmed by 3 bases and 5 bases, with 16 bases remaining between them. CDR1 and CDR2 (germline): SQVTM, ANQGSEA. The CDR3 DNA is TGCAGCGTTGATAAGGGGGTCCCACAGACTGAAGCTTTCTTT. Its protein is CSVDKGVPQTEAFF.

The chain has TRBV7-2 and TRBJ2-7; D not certain. The CDR3 runs to 16 residues. Trimming pared 0 bases from V and 0 bases from J, leaving 12 bases between. Germline assignment: CDR1 SGHTA and CDR2 FQGNSA. The CDR3 sequence: CASSLAQAFFSYEQYF. CDR3 in DNA: TGTGCCAGCAGCTTAGCGCAGGCCTTCTTCTCCTACGAGCAGTACTTC.

The chain is built from TRBV4-3 and TRBJ2-2; D ambiguous. V lost 0 bases, J lost 6 bases, and 11 bases lay in between. Germline V CDR1 and CDR2: LGHNA, YSLEER. The length of the CDR3 is 15 residues. The CDR3 spells CASSQDWLQSGELFF. The CDR3 DNA sequence: TGCGCCAGCAGCCAAGATTGGCTCCAGTCCGGGGAGCTGTTTTTT.

The chain combines TRBV10-3 with TRBJ2-7; 15 nucleotides agree with TRBD2. The CDR3 runs to 16 residues. The V gene end was trimmed by 5 bases and the J gene end by 3 bases; junction bases not matched to a gene: 5. Germline V gene data show CDR1 as ENHRY and CDR2 as SYGVKD. The CDR3 nucleotides are TGTGCCATCAGTACCGGACTAGCGGGAGGGAGCTACGAGCAGTACTTC. Protein sequence: CAISTGLAGGSYEQYF.

This chain uses TRBV2 with TRBJ1-3; D is perhaps TRBD1 (5 bases). Deletions cut 8 bases from V and 4 bases from J, with 12 bases between. The CDR3 runs to 13 residues. Germline values: CDR1 SNHLY, CDR2 FYNNEI. In DNA form, the CDR3 reads TGTGCCAGCCGAGGGACTGCAGGAAACACCATATATTTT. As protein: CASRGTAGNTIYF.

The J gene is TRBJ2-7, the V gene TRBV28, with D possibly matching TRBD2 (6 bases). This CDR3 has 12 amino acids. Trimming took 8 bases from V and 2 from J, leaving 10 bases between them. Germline CDR1 reads MDHEN; CDR2 reads SYDVKM. CDR3 protein: CASGGTAYEQYF. In DNA, the CDR3 is TGTGCCAGCGGCGGGACGGCCTACGAGCAGTACTTC.

The genes are TRBV6-2 or TRBV6-3 and TRBJ2-5; TRBD2 matches at 11 bases. The CDR3 contains 18 residues. Trimming removed 2 bases from V and 5 bases from J; junction bases left unmatched: 13. Germline CDR1 reads MNHEY; CDR2 reads SVGEGT. The CDR3 DNA sequence: TGTGCCAGCAGTTACAACGCGATAGCGGGAGGGCCCTTGGAGACCCAGTACTTC. Its translation: CASSYNAIAGGPLETQYF.

The chain couples TRBV24-1 to TRBJ2-1; 8 bases map to TRBD2. Trimming at V came to 6 bases and at J to 1 base, leaving 7 bases not matched to a gene. From germline, CDR1 is KGHDR and CDR2 SFDVKD. The CDR3 spans 16 residues. The CDR3 nucleotides read TGTGCCACCAGTAGAGCGGGAGTGGGGTCCTACAATGAGCAGTTCTTC. It specifies CATSRAGVGSYNEQFF.

CDR3 region: CAWSPSGGEQFF. CDR3 bases: TGTGCCTGGAGTCCCTCGGGGGGTGAGCAGTTCTTC. The V call is TRBV30, the J call TRBJ2-1, with 7 nucleotides matching TRBD2. V was pared by 2 bases and J by 9 bases, with 4 bases of the junction left unmatched. Per germline, CDR1 GTSNPN and CDR2 SVGIG (reference sequence). The CDR3 has 12 residues.

The J gene is TRBJ2-5, the V gene TRBV10-3, with 9 bases matching TRBD2. The V and J ends lost 4 bases and 2 bases, in that order; junction bases with no gene match: 8. The CDR3 runs to 16 residues. From germline, CDR1 is ENHRY and CDR2 SYGVKD. The CDR3 reads CAISGSSGTLQETQYF. The CDR3 DNA is TGTGCCATCAGTGGGTCTAGCGGGACCCTTCAAGAGACCCAGTACTTC.

The CDR3 sequence: CASSVGADSNQPQHF. CDR3 DNA sequence: TGTGCCAGCAGCGTAGGGGCAGATAGCAATCAGCCCCAGCATTTT. The chain uses TRBV9 and TRBJ1-5; D gene uncertain. CDR3 size: 15 residues. V was clipped by 0 bases and J by 0 bases, with 7 bases between them. Germline CDR1 is SGDLS and CDR2 is YYNGEE.

This clone was counted only a few times. The rearrangement joins TRBV7-2 to TRBJ2-3; D perhaps matches TRBD2 (6 bases). The CDR3 has 18 residues. Germline V gene sequence: CDR1 SGHTA, CDR2 FQGNSA. Trimming stripped 1 base from V and 0 bases from J, with 17 bases between. The CDR3 DNA reads TGTGCCAGCAGCTTAGGTGGGTGGCGGGAAACAAGCACAGATACGCAGTATTTT. Its translation: CASSLGGWRETSTDTQYF.